A selection of T cell receptor beta chains follows, all from one sample in a study of blood T cell repertoires in COVID-19. Using immunoSEQ multiplex PCR, the repertoire was profiled, and TCRdb retains in-frame clones only, with some absent. This sample has a few hundred thousand clones; 85% to 90% occur once, and the top ten carry 6% to 8%. The source material was peripheral blood. Receptors were obtained from a woman between 45 and 65 years old with COVID-19, enrolled during active disease. Each CDR3 is given with its conserved first and last residue.

j_gene: TRBJ1-3; v_gene: TRBV5-1; CDR3aa: CASSSGGQGASLSGNTIYF
j_gene: TRBJ2-7; v_gene: TRBV18; CDR3aa: CASSPLSAGTYEQYF
j_gene: TRBJ2-1; v_gene: TRBV6-5; CDR3aa: CASSLDRGFYNEQFF
j_gene: TRBJ1-5; v_gene: TRBV5-1; CDR3aa: CASSLGQMSNQPQHF
j_gene: TRBJ1-6; v_gene: TRBV7-9; CDR3aa: CASSLVGLGQGVNSPLHF
j_gene: TRBJ2-7; v_gene: TRBV6-5; CDR3aa: CASRPRDRAGYEQYF
j_gene: TRBJ2-3; v_gene: TRBV5-4; CDR3aa: CASRTLAGTDTQYF
j_gene: TRBJ2-1; v_gene: TRBV27; CDR3aa: CASSLSRDTNEQFF
j_gene: TRBJ1-1; v_gene: TRBV20-1; CDR3aa: CSASRGVEAFF
j_gene: TRBJ1-2; v_gene: TRBV30; CDR3aa: CAWRQPGNGYTF
j_gene: TRBJ1-1; v_gene: TRBV21-1; CDR3aa: CASSGRQPRINTEAFF
j_gene: TRBJ2-1; v_gene: TRBV11-3; CDR3aa: CASSLGLYNEQFF
j_gene: TRBJ2-2; v_gene: TRBV7-2; CDR3aa: CASSLGWSSPTNTGELFF
j_gene: TRBJ2-2; v_gene: TRBV19; CDR3aa: CASRITSAGNTGELFF
j_gene: TRBJ2-5; v_gene: TRBV7-9; CDR3aa: CASSLSGRVQETQYF
j_gene: TRBJ2-3; v_gene: TRBV30; CDR3aa: CAFSLISRDTQYF
j_gene: TRBJ2-1; v_gene: TRBV9; CDR3aa: CASSPFQGEQFF
j_gene: TRBJ2-7; v_gene: TRBV28; CDR3aa: CASSAYGGDRGGSYEQYF
j_gene: TRBJ1-4; v_gene: TRBV30; CDR3aa: CAWSAGWGQGRANEKLFF
j_gene: TRBJ1-3; v_gene: TRBV5-1; CDR3aa: CASSLGVSGNTIYF
j_gene: TRBJ2-2; v_gene: TRBV7-2; CDR3aa: CASSISHRGTGELFF
j_gene: TRBJ2-7; v_gene: TRBV9; CDR3aa: CASSVLAGNYEQYF
j_gene: TRBJ1-5; v_gene: TRBV7-9; CDR3aa: CASSPREYQPQHF
j_gene: TRBJ2-3; v_gene: TRBV5-1; CDR3aa: CASRRGLSSTDTQYF
j_gene: TRBJ1-5; v_gene: TRBV7-8; CDR3aa: CASSQAGNNQPQHF
j_gene: TRBJ2-7; v_gene: TRBV5-4; CDR3aa: CASSLWDTLYEQYF
j_gene: TRBJ2-1; v_gene: TRBV20-1; CDR3aa: CSAPQINEQFF
j_gene: TRBJ1-2; v_gene: TRBV29-1; CDR3aa: CSVESGTVINYGYTF
j_gene: TRBJ2-1; v_gene: TRBV9; CDR3aa: CASSELLATEQFF
j_gene: TRBJ2-3; v_gene: TRBV13; CDR3aa: CASSLVAKRPDTQYF
j_gene: TRBJ2-2; v_gene: TRBV6-4; CDR3aa: CASSTTSGATGELFF
j_gene: TRBJ2-7; v_gene: TRBV11-2; CDR3aa: CASSLEQGLRNEQYF
j_gene: TRBJ2-7; v_gene: TRBV4-3; CDR3aa: CASSPWTDMGQYF
j_gene: TRBJ2-3; v_gene: TRBV10-3; CDR3aa: CAIAQGDPSDTQYF
j_gene: TRBJ1-1; v_gene: TRBV27; CDR3aa: CASSFRGMDTEAFF
j_gene: TRBJ2-1; v_gene: TRBV19; CDR3aa: CASSRTERSEQFF
j_gene: TRBJ2-3; v_gene: TRBV9; CDR3aa: CASSVLQGSTDTQYF
j_gene: TRBJ2-1; v_gene: TRBV29-1; CDR3aa: CSVLTQAKYSYNEQFF
j_gene: TRBJ1-2; v_gene: TRBV12-3/TRBV12-4; CDR3aa: CASSHPGYYGYTF
j_gene: TRBJ1-1; v_gene: TRBV9; CDR3aa: CASSVAAGGQGDTEAFF
j_gene: TRBJ2-5; v_gene: TRBV11-2; CDR3aa: CASSLGGSQETQYF
j_gene: TRBJ2-7; v_gene: TRBV7-2; CDR3aa: CASSPPGGGSYEQYF
j_gene: TRBJ1-2; v_gene: TRBV24-1; CDR3aa: CATSASGTGGPRNYGYTF
j_gene: TRBJ1-1; v_gene: TRBV3-1/TRBV3-2; CDR3aa: CASSQVSPRGSTEAFF
j_gene: TRBJ2-2; v_gene: TRBV4-3; CDR3aa: CASSLLIPGTGNTGELFF
j_gene: TRBJ2-3; v_gene: TRBV29-1; CDR3aa: CSIRGAGGKQASTDTQYF
j_gene: TRBJ2-1; v_gene: TRBV3-1/TRBV3-2; CDR3aa: CASSQDQSSGRSYNEQFF
j_gene: TRBJ1-3; v_gene: TRBV2; CDR3aa: CASRGLAGPNTIYF
j_gene: TRBJ2-7; v_gene: TRBV23-1; CDR3aa: CASSQSFTSGPYEQYF
j_gene: TRBJ2-7; v_gene: TRBV11-2; CDR3aa: CASSQGLAGSKQYF
j_gene: TRBJ2-7; v_gene: TRBV6-5; CDR3aa: CASSYGTNSAYEQYF